This is a list of T cell receptor beta chains from one sample in a study of OX40 agonist ivuxolimab in advanced cancers. Method: immunoSEQ multiplex PCR; TCRdb's copy keeps in-frame clones and lacks some. The table records more than 45,000 clones, around 86% of them present only once. The sequencing here drew on CD4+ or CD8+ T cells sorted from blood, taken in a trial of the OX40 agonist ivuxolimab. These receptors all come from an adult with an advanced solid tumor such as melanoma, head and neck, liver or kidney cancer. Both conserved end residues are part of each CDR3. Fields, in order: CDR3 DNA, CDR3 protein, J gene, clone size, D gene, V gene. The D gene is left open where the match is weak. Size is stated for part of the rows, as once, few or many counts, or as a class when the clone is expanded.

TGTGCCAGCAGTCCGCTCCCTCTAGCGGGGCCTTACAATGAGCAGTTCTTC CASSPLPLAGPYNEQFF TRBJ2-1 - TRBD2 TRBV28
TGCGCCAGCAGCCAAGAGAGGGGCGCTGGAAACACCATATATTTT CASSQERGAGNTIYF TRBJ1-3 - - TRBV4-3
TGTGCCAGCAGCTTTGGACAGGGCTACAATCAGCCCCAGCATTTT CASSFGQGYNQPQHF TRBJ1-5 once TRBD1 TRBV7-9
TGTGCCAGCAGCTTAGAAGGGAGCCTATACTACGAGCAGTACTTC CASSLEGSLYYEQYF TRBJ2-7 - - TRBV11-2
TGTGCCACCGAAGGATCCTATGGCTACACCTTC CATEGSYGYTF TRBJ1-2 - - TRBV7-9
TGTGCCAGCAGTTCCGGGACCCCCTATGGCTACACCTTC CASSSGTPYGYTF TRBJ1-2 - - TRBV27
TGTGCCAGCGGAGGGGGTCCCCTGTACGAGCAGTACTTC CASGGGPLYEQYF TRBJ2-7 - - TRBV5-4
TGTGCCAGCAGCTCCAATGAGGGGGGACTAGCGGTTTACAATGAGCAGTTCTTC CASSSNEGGLAVYNEQFF TRBJ2-1 once TRBD2 TRBV13
TGTGCCAGCAGCCGCGGGACTAGCGGGAGGGCAGATACGCAGTATTTT CASSRGTSGRADTQYF TRBJ2-3 once TRBD2 TRBV5-6
TGTGCCAGCAGCGACTTTACAGGGGGTGAAAAACTGTTTTTT CASSDFTGGEKLFF TRBJ1-4 - TRBD1 TRBV5-5
TGTGCCAGCAGTTTATCGGCCTACGCCGGGCCCCAGCATTTT CASSLSAYAGPQHF TRBJ1-5 - - TRBV27
TGTGCCAGCAGCTTACAGGTTAACTATGGCTACACCTTC CASSLQVNYGYTF TRBJ1-2 - - TRBV7-6
TGTGCCAGCAGCTTCCGGCGGGGGAACCAAGAGACCCAGTACTTC CASSFRRGNQETQYF TRBJ2-5 - TRBD2 TRBV7-9
TGTGCCAGCAGCACGCGTGGTTCGGGAAATGAGCAGTTCTTC CASSTRGSGNEQFF TRBJ2-1 - - TRBV28
TGTGCCAGCACCTATTCCTCCCTACTAGCGGGAGTTGGGGAGACCCAGTACTTC CASTYSSLLAGVGETQYF TRBJ2-5 - TRBD2 TRBV28
TGTGCCAGCAGTTTAAGTGGGTGGCACGAGCAGTACTTC CASSLSGWHEQYF TRBJ2-7 once - TRBV27
TGTGCCAGCAGCCCCTGGGCTAGCGGGGGGCCCGAGCAGTACTTC CASSPWASGGPEQYF TRBJ2-7 - TRBD2 TRBV5-8
TGTGCCAGCGCGGTGCGGGGAGCTGGAAACACCATATATTTT CASAVRGAGNTIYF TRBJ1-3 - - TRBV6-1
TGCGCCAGCAGCCAAGTTCTAGCGGGAGCCGGGGAGCTGTTTTTT CASSQVLAGAGELFF TRBJ2-2 - TRBD2 TRBV4-1
TGTGCCAGTAGTAACAGGGGCCACTCCTACGAGCAGTACTTC CASSNRGHSYEQYF TRBJ2-7 - TRBD1 TRBV19
TGCGCCAGCTCTTGGACAGGGGGTGAAATAGAGACCCAGTACTTC CASSWTGGEIETQYF TRBJ2-5 - TRBD1 TRBV10-2
TGTGCCAGCAGCTTAGGACGGTCCCTTAATGAGCAGTTCTTC CASSLGRSLNEQFF TRBJ2-1 - - TRBV7-9
TGCAGCGTTGAAATTTGGGAGGCCGGAAACACCATATATTTT CSVEIWEAGNTIYF TRBJ1-3 - - TRBV29-1
TGTGCCAGCAGAACAGTCAGGAACATGAACACTGAAGCTTTCTTT CASRTVRNMNTEAFF TRBJ1-1 - - TRBV28
TGTGCCAGCAGTACCCCGGGGACAGGGTACCCTTACCGGGAGACCCAGTACTTC CASSTPGTGYPYRETQYF TRBJ2-5 - TRBD1 TRBV7-9
TGTGCCAGCAGCTCAGGGGGCGCGGGAGAGAAGACCCAGTACTTC CASSSGGAGEKTQYF TRBJ2-5 - - TRBV5-5
TGTGCCAGCAGCCTTCCCGGAGACAATTGGTCCTACAATGAGCAGTTCTTC CASSLPGDNWSYNEQFF TRBJ2-1 - - TRBV4-2
TGTGCCAGCAGCTTTCGGGGCAGCAGCAGGGAGCAGTACTTC CASSFRGSSREQYF TRBJ2-7 - - TRBV7-9
TGTGCCAGCAGCGTAGCCCGGGACAGGGGGGGCCATGGCTACACCTTC CASSVARDRGGHGYTF TRBJ1-2 - TRBD1 TRBV9
TGTGCCAGCAGTTACGGCCAGGCGTCCTACGAGCAGTACTTC CASSYGQASYEQYF TRBJ2-7 - - TRBV6-5
TGTGCCAGCAGTGACTCTGGGCGGAGCGGGGAGCTGTTTTTT CASSDSGRSGELFF TRBJ2-2 - - TRBV6-4
TGTGCCAGCAGCCCGAACCGGCAGGTTGGGACCGGGGAGCTGTTTTTT CASSPNRQVGTGELFF TRBJ2-2 - - TRBV27
TGCGCCAGCAGCTATCGGACTAGCGGGGCCAATGAGCAGTTCTTC CASSYRTSGANEQFF TRBJ2-1 - TRBD2 TRBV4-1
TGTGCCAGCAGTTTTTCAGGGACCTACGAGCAGTACTTC CASSFSGTYEQYF TRBJ2-7 - - TRBV28
TGTGCCAGCAGCGCAGCGGAGTTTCACGGGGAGCTGTTTTTT CASSAAEFHGELFF TRBJ2-2 - - TRBV13
TGTGCCAGCAGCCCGGGGTCTTACTGGCAGTTCTTC CASSPGSYWQFF TRBJ2-1 - - TRBV7-9
TGTGCCAGCAGTTCGGGTCGCCTTGGTGAGCAGTTCTTC CASSSGRLGEQFF TRBJ2-1 - - TRBV27
TGTGCCAGCAGCTCCCCGAATAAGGGGCAAAAAGGCGAGCAGTACTTC CASSSPNKGQKGEQYF TRBJ2-7 - - TRBV7-9
TGTGCCAGCCTTCGTTTAACTTCACAGGGGAACTATGGCTACACCTTC CASLRLTSQGNYGYTF TRBJ1-2 once TRBD1 TRBV28
TGTGCCTGGAGTTCGGGGGACACTGAAGCTTTCTTT CAWSSGDTEAFF TRBJ1-1 - - TRBV30
TGTGCCAGCAGGGGGGGCCAGAACTATGGCTACACCTTC CASRGGQNYGYTF TRBJ1-2 - - TRBV5-4